A selection of T cell receptor beta chains follows, all from one sample in a study of blood T cell repertoires in COVID-19. TCRdb's copy holds only in-frame clones and misses some; the assay was immunoSEQ multiplex PCR. The sample lists about 400,000 clones; 70% to 90% were seen once. Specimen: peripheral blood. These TCRs come from a woman between 55 and 75 years old with COVID-19, enrolled during active disease. Both conserved end residues are part of each CDR3. The order of the fields is V gene, CDR3 length, clone size, D gene, J gene, CDR3 protein, CDR3 DNA. D genes are given only for firm matches. The listing skips clone size in some rows; elsewhere it reads once, few, many or a size class.

v_gene: TRBV6-2/TRBV6-3; len: 16; abundance: .; d_gene: .; j_gene: TRBJ2-7; CDR3aa: CASSYPVTRGSYEQYF; CDR3nt: TGTGCCAGCAGTTACCCTGTCACTAGGGGGTCCTACGAGCAGTACTTC
v_gene: TRBV7-3; len: 16; abundance: .; d_gene: .; j_gene: TRBJ2-7; CDR3aa: CASSLGGPRTVYEQYF; CDR3nt: TGTGCCAGCAGCTTGGGCGGCCCGCGGACAGTCTACGAGCAGTACTTC
v_gene: TRBV18; len: 16; abundance: .; d_gene: .; j_gene: TRBJ2-4; CDR3aa: CASSPPDSLAKNIQYF; CDR3nt: TGTGCCAGCTCCCCACCTGATAGTTTAGCCAAAAACATTCAGTACTTC
v_gene: TRBV12-3/TRBV12-4; len: 12; abundance: .; d_gene: .; j_gene: TRBJ1-2; CDR3aa: CASSPQDYGYTF; CDR3nt: TGTGCCAGCAGCCCACAGGACTATGGCTACACCTTC
v_gene: TRBV30; len: 15; abundance: .; d_gene: .; j_gene: TRBJ2-7; CDR3aa: CAWSVPGSFSYEQYF; CDR3nt: TGTGCCTGGAGTGTTCCGGGGTCTTTCTCCTACGAGCAGTACTTC
v_gene: TRBV5-3; len: 11; abundance: .; d_gene: .; j_gene: TRBJ1-6; CDR3aa: CARSFSSPLHF; CDR3nt: TGTGCCAGAAGCTTTAGTTCACCCCTCCACTTT
v_gene: TRBV30; len: 14; abundance: few; d_gene: TRBD1; j_gene: TRBJ1-2; CDR3aa: CASYQGGGFYGYTF; CDR3nt: TGTGCCTCATACCAAGGAGGGGGCTTTTATGGCTACACCTTC
v_gene: TRBV3-1/TRBV3-2; len: 19; abundance: .; d_gene: .; j_gene: TRBJ1-2; CDR3aa: CASSQSREGNTHQSGGYTF; CDR3nt: TGTGCCAGCAGCCAAAGCCGGGAGGGGAACACCCACCAATCCGGTGGCTACACCTTC
v_gene: TRBV5-1; len: 12; abundance: .; d_gene: .; j_gene: TRBJ2-3; CDR3aa: CASSRSTDTQYF; CDR3nt: TGCGCCAGCAGCCGTAGCACAGATACGCAGTATTTT
v_gene: TRBV10-3; len: 13; abundance: .; d_gene: .; j_gene: TRBJ2-5; CDR3aa: CAISGGEVETQYF; CDR3nt: TGTGCCATCAGTGGGGGGGAAGTAGAGACCCAGTACTTC
v_gene: TRBV25-1; len: 13; abundance: .; d_gene: .; j_gene: TRBJ1-1; CDR3aa: CASRGGVNTEAFF; CDR3nt: TGTGCCAGCCGCGGCGGGGTGAACACTGAAGCTTTCTTT
v_gene: TRBV28; len: 12; abundance: few; d_gene: .; j_gene: TRBJ1-5; CDR3aa: CASWTVNQPQHF; CDR3nt: TGTGCCAGTTGGACAGTGAATCAGCCCCAGCATTTT
v_gene: TRBV15; len: 13; abundance: .; d_gene: .; j_gene: TRBJ2-3; CDR3aa: CATSRDIGDTQYF; CDR3nt: TGTGCCACCAGCAGAGATATCGGAGATACGCAGTATTTT
v_gene: TRBV4-2; len: 19; abundance: .; d_gene: TRBD2; j_gene: TRBJ2-5; CDR3aa: CASSQDEIAGGASGKTQYF; CDR3nt: TGTGCCAGCAGCCAAGATGAAATAGCGGGGGGAGCGTCTGGAAAGACCCAGTACTTC
v_gene: TRBV5-1; len: 11; abundance: .; d_gene: .; j_gene: TRBJ1-2; CDR3aa: CASSLWGDYTF; CDR3nt: TGCGCCAGCAGCTTGTGGGGAGACTACACCTTC
v_gene: TRBV6-2/TRBV6-3; len: 13; abundance: .; d_gene: .; j_gene: TRBJ2-7; CDR3aa: CASSYVRAYEQYF; CDR3nt: TGTGCCAGCAGTTACGTCCGGGCCTACGAGCAGTACTTC
v_gene: TRBV27; len: 14; abundance: .; d_gene: TRBD1; j_gene: TRBJ1-5; CDR3aa: CASSLRDREQPQHF; CDR3nt: TGTGCCAGCAGTTTAAGGGACAGGGAACAGCCCCAGCATTTT
v_gene: TRBV5-1; len: 16; abundance: .; d_gene: TRBD1; j_gene: TRBJ2-5; CDR3aa: CASSLGGTVAQETQYF; CDR3nt: TGCGCCAGCAGCTTGGGGGGGACAGTCGCTCAAGAGACCCAGTACTTC
v_gene: TRBV11-1; len: 15; abundance: .; d_gene: TRBD1; j_gene: TRBJ1-2; CDR3aa: CASSDWDRDFYGYTF; CDR3nt: TGTGCCAGCAGCGACTGGGACAGGGATTTCTATGGCTACACCTTC
v_gene: TRBV2; len: 16; abundance: .; d_gene: TRBD2; j_gene: TRBJ2-5; CDR3aa: CASSVGLAGGQETQYF; CDR3nt: TGTGCCAGCAGTGTAGGACTAGCGGGGGGGCAAGAGACCCAGTACTTC
v_gene: TRBV6-6; len: 13; abundance: .; d_gene: .; j_gene: TRBJ1-1; CDR3aa: CASTYQVNTEAFF; CDR3nt: TGTGCCAGCACTTACCAGGTGAACACTGAAGCTTTCTTT
v_gene: TRBV3-1/TRBV3-2; len: 12; abundance: .; d_gene: .; j_gene: TRBJ1-2; CDR3aa: CASSQGAWGYTF; CDR3nt: TGTGCCAGCAGCCAGGGGGCGTGGGGCTACACCTTC
v_gene: TRBV15; len: 16; abundance: .; d_gene: TRBD1; j_gene: TRBJ1-4; CDR3aa: CATSRGDRGSNEKLFF; CDR3nt: TGTGCCACCAGCAGAGGGGACAGGGGCAGTAATGAAAAACTGTTTTTT
v_gene: TRBV2; len: 14; abundance: .; d_gene: TRBD1; j_gene: TRBJ1-1; CDR3aa: CASTTTGLNTEAFF; CDR3nt: TGTGCCAGCACCACGACAGGGTTGAACACTGAAGCTTTCTTT
v_gene: TRBV7-2; len: 14; abundance: .; d_gene: TRBD1; j_gene: TRBJ1-5; CDR3aa: CASSWGQGNQPQHF; CDR3nt: TGTGCCAGCAGCTGGGGACAGGGCAATCAGCCCCAGCATTTT
v_gene: TRBV6-5; len: 15; abundance: .; d_gene: .; j_gene: TRBJ1-2; CDR3aa: CATTGGERATYGYTF; CDR3nt: TGTGCCACCACGGGAGGAGAGCGGGCCACTTATGGCTACACCTTC
v_gene: TRBV19; len: 15; abundance: .; d_gene: .; j_gene: TRBJ1-1; CDR3aa: CASSIVGPMNTEAFF; CDR3nt: TGTGCCAGTAGTATAGTGGGGCCGATGAACACTGAAGCTTTCTTT
v_gene: TRBV20-1; len: 14; abundance: .; d_gene: .; j_gene: TRBJ2-7; CDR3aa: CSASLPAGASEQYF; CDR3nt: TGCAGTGCTAGTCTCCCTGCGGGGGCCTCCGAGCAGTACTTC
v_gene: TRBV7-6; len: 15; abundance: .; d_gene: TRBD1; j_gene: TRBJ1-3; CDR3aa: CASSWGQGAGNTIYF; CDR3nt: TGTGCCAGCAGCTGGGGACAGGGGGCTGGAAACACCATATATTTT
v_gene: TRBV6-2/TRBV6-3; len: 19; abundance: .; d_gene: .; j_gene: TRBJ1-1; CDR3aa: CASSYWQDRSSVKNTEAFF; CDR3nt: TGTGCCAGCAGTTACTGGCAGGACAGATCCTCGGTTAAGAACACTGAAGCTTTCTTT
v_gene: TRBV11-3; len: 14; abundance: .; d_gene: TRBD1; j_gene: TRBJ1-2; CDR3aa: CASSRDRGQIGYTF; CDR3nt: TGTGCCAGCAGCCGGGACAGGGGTCAAATAGGCTACACCTTC
v_gene: TRBV18; len: 13; abundance: .; d_gene: .; j_gene: TRBJ2-7; CDR3aa: CASSPAAAYEQYF; CDR3nt: TGTGCCAGCTCACCAGCGGCAGCCTACGAGCAGTACTTC
v_gene: TRBV4-3; len: 19; abundance: .; d_gene: TRBD1; j_gene: TRBJ1-2; CDR3aa: CASSQTTLGRGLANYGYTF; CDR3nt: TGCGCCAGCAGCCAAACCACATTAGGAAGGGGGCTCGCTAACTATGGCTACACCTTC
v_gene: TRBV7-7; len: 16; abundance: .; d_gene: TRBD1; j_gene: TRBJ1-3; CDR3aa: CASSPLQGASGNTIYF; CDR3nt: TGTGCCAGCAGTCCATTACAGGGGGCCTCGGGAAACACCATATATTTT
v_gene: TRBV7-5; len: 16; abundance: .; d_gene: .; j_gene: TRBJ2-3; CDR3aa: CARILPPGDGRYTQYF; CDR3nt: TGTGCCAGAATCCTTCCCCCGGGGGACGGCAGGTATACGCAGTATTTT
v_gene: TRBV5-6; len: 15; abundance: .; d_gene: TRBD1; j_gene: TRBJ2-1; CDR3aa: CASSLTGTGDNEQFF; CDR3nt: TGTGCCAGCAGCTTAACCGGGACAGGGGACAATGAGCAGTTCTTC
v_gene: TRBV5-8; len: 14; abundance: .; d_gene: .; j_gene: TRBJ1-4; CDR3aa: CASSPQGLQEKLFF; CDR3nt: TGTGCCAGCAGCCCCCAGGGTTTACAGGAAAAACTGTTTTTT
v_gene: TRBV5-1; len: 12; abundance: .; d_gene: .; j_gene: TRBJ1-1; CDR3aa: CASSSTGVEAFF; CDR3nt: TGCGCCAGCAGCTCAACGGGGGTTGAAGCTTTCTTT
v_gene: TRBV3-1/TRBV3-2; len: 14; abundance: once; d_gene: .; j_gene: TRBJ1-1; CDR3aa: CASSHGLKNTEAFF; CDR3nt: TGTGCCAGCAGCCATGGACTGAAGAACACTGAAGCTTTCTTT
v_gene: TRBV4-1; len: 15; abundance: .; d_gene: TRBD1; j_gene: TRBJ1-2; CDR3aa: CASSRNRGRDYGYTF; CDR3nt: TGCGCCAGCAGCCGCAACAGGGGGCGCGACTATGGCTACACCTTC
v_gene: TRBV13; len: 15; abundance: .; d_gene: .; j_gene: TRBJ1-5; CDR3aa: CASSFGSGSNQPQHF; CDR3nt: TGTGCCAGCAGCTTTGGATCAGGGAGCAATCAGCCCCAGCATTTT
v_gene: TRBV4-1; len: 15; abundance: .; d_gene: .; j_gene: TRBJ1-6; CDR3aa: CATTEQGLGNSPLHF; CDR3nt: TGCGCCACCACCGAGCAGGGCTTGGGTAATTCACCCCTCCACTTT
v_gene: TRBV30; len: 13; abundance: .; d_gene: TRBD1; j_gene: TRBJ2-3; CDR3aa: CAWTGTVTDTQYF; CDR3nt: TGTGCCTGGACCGGGACAGTTACAGATACGCAGTATTTT
v_gene: TRBV27; len: 12; abundance: .; d_gene: .; j_gene: TRBJ2-2; CDR3aa: CASSPQGGELFF; CDR3nt: TGTGCCAGCAGTCCCCAGGGCGGGGAGCTGTTTTTT
v_gene: TRBV19; len: 16; abundance: .; d_gene: .; j_gene: TRBJ1-2; CDR3aa: CASIPLGGVKNYGYTF; CDR3nt: TGTGCCAGTATTCCCCTTGGGGGGGTTAAGAACTATGGCTACACCTTC
v_gene: TRBV7-9; len: 15; abundance: .; d_gene: .; j_gene: TRBJ1-2; CDR3aa: CASSLGGGRGYGYTF; CDR3nt: TGTGCCAGCAGCCTCGGCGGGGGGCGAGGATATGGCTACACCTTC
v_gene: TRBV19; len: 13; abundance: .; d_gene: .; j_gene: TRBJ1-2; CDR3aa: CASSPLFQGGYTF; CDR3nt: TGTGCCAGTAGCCCCTTGTTCCAGGGTGGCTACACCTTC
v_gene: TRBV6-2/TRBV6-3; len: 15; abundance: .; d_gene: .; j_gene: TRBJ1-5; CDR3aa: CASSRRGLGNQPQHF; CDR3nt: TGTGCCAGCAGCCGCCGTGGGCTGGGCAATCAGCCCCAGCATTTT
v_gene: TRBV3-1/TRBV3-2; len: 16; abundance: once; d_gene: .; j_gene: TRBJ2-6; CDR3aa: CASSRRSFGGANVLTF; CDR3nt: TGTGCCAGCAGCCGGAGGTCTTTTGGTGGGGCCAACGTCCTGACTTTC
v_gene: TRBV4-1; len: 18; abundance: .; d_gene: TRBD2; j_gene: TRBJ2-5; CDR3aa: CASSQVLAGGPILETQYF; CDR3nt: TGCGCCAGCAGCCAAGTACTAGCGGGGGGGCCGATTTTAGAGACCCAGTACTTC
v_gene: TRBV13; len: 17; abundance: .; d_gene: .; j_gene: TRBJ1-1; CDR3aa: CASSPPQPGTLYTEAFF; CDR3nt: TGTGCCAGCAGCCCGCCACAACCCGGGACTCTCTACACTGAAGCTTTCTTT
v_gene: TRBV5-1; len: 13; abundance: .; d_gene: .; j_gene: TRBJ1-3; CDR3aa: CASRPGQLDTIYF; CDR3nt: TGCGCCAGCCGGCCGGGACAACTGGACACCATATATTTT
v_gene: TRBV30; len: 13; abundance: few; d_gene: TRBD2; j_gene: TRBJ2-3; CDR3aa: CAWKTSGGSTQYF; CDR3nt: TGTGCCTGGAAAACTAGCGGGGGATCAACGCAGTATTTT
v_gene: TRBV20-1; len: 18; abundance: few; d_gene: TRBD1; j_gene: TRBJ2-6; CDR3aa: CSASPGTGLLSGANVLTF; CDR3nt: TGCAGTGCTAGTCCCGGGACAGGGCTCCTCTCTGGGGCCAACGTCCTGACTTTC
v_gene: TRBV5-1; len: 11; abundance: few; d_gene: .; j_gene: TRBJ2-1; CDR3aa: CASSFTNEQFF; CDR3nt: TGCGCCAGCAGCTTTACTAATGAGCAGTTCTTC